The 20 T cell receptor beta chains below all came from one sample that was sequenced in a study of graft-versus-host responses after intestinal transplantation (TCRdb year 2021). The time point label of this sample denotes: cells obtained before transplantation from donor or recipient. The antigens of these receptors remain unknown. Libraries were built with the immunoSEQ multiplex PCR assay. Entries here come from immuneACCESS through TCRdb and include only in-frame sequences with V and J called. Some clones fail to appear in such tables; in the studies checked, an unresolved V gene covers under half of the shortfall, and the cause of the remainder is unknown. Present in this sample are approximately 46,000 clones, around 84% of which were seen just once. The biggest ten clones account for 0.35% to 0.55% of the sample. Here the sequenced sample was unstimulated CD4+ T cells sorted from spleen or lymph node cells, taken before transplant. The source of these receptors is a human donor who was the organ donor for an intestinal transplant.

The chain links TRBV7-9 to TRBJ1-4; the match to TRBD1 covers 7 bases. CDR1 is SEHNR, CDR2 FQNEAQ, per germline (reference sequence). The trim removed 5 bases at V and 4 bases at J, leaving 4 bases unmatched. This CDR3 contains 14 residues. CDR3 DNA sequence: TGTGCCAGCAGCCCGGGACAGATTAATGAAAAACTGTTTTTT. It translates to CASSPGQINEKLFF.

V usage is TRBV11-2 and J usage is TRBJ2-7; tentatively, D is TRBD1 (6 bases). This CDR3 spans 15 amino acids. Per germline, CDR1 SGHAT and CDR2 FQNNGV. V was clipped by 6 bases and J by 0 bases, with 15 bases between them. In DNA, the CDR3 is TGTGCCAGCAGTTTGAGGGGGATGAGCTCCTACGAGCAGTACTTC. This gives the protein CASSLRGMSSYEQYF.

The V and J genes are TRBV5-1 and TRBJ2-2; 11 nucleotides agree with TRBD2. This CDR3 is built from 14 residues. CDR1 is SGHRS, CDR2 YFSETQ, per germline. Losses at the gene ends were 4 bases for V and 7 bases for J; bases not matched to a gene: 3. The chain's CDR3 is CASSPGLAGGELFF. The DNA for the CDR3 is TGCGCCAGCAGCCCCGGACTAGCGGGCGGGGAGCTGTTTTTT.

This chain connects TRBV4-3 to TRBJ1-5; TRBD1 might be the D (5 bases). Germline CDR1 is LGHNA and CDR2 is YSLEER. This CDR3 has 16 amino acids. V lost 1 base to trimming and J lost 3 bases, with 13 bases between them. The CDR3 spells CASSQATQGLNQPQHF. DNA of the CDR3: TGCGCCAGCAGCCAAGCAACCCAGGGTCTCAATCAGCCCCAGCATTTT.

A single count supports this clone. V is TRBV6-1 and J is TRBJ1-2, with TRBD1 identical over 7 bases. This CDR3 has 12 amino acids. J lost 5 bases, V lost 4 bases, and 1 base had no gene match. CDR1 is MNHNS, CDR2 SASEGT, per germline. The CDR3 bases are TGTGCCAGCAGTGGACAGGGATATGGCTACACCTTC. Its protein product is CASSGQGYGYTF.

This clone was counted between two and nine times. This chain links TRBV2 with TRBJ2-5; TRBD2 is a possible D gene (7 bases). CDR1 is SNHLY, CDR2 FYNNEI, per germline. The ends were cut back, 3 bases at V and 0 bases at J, with 14 bases in the middle. The CDR3 covers 16 residues. Here the CDR3 reads CASSDRGRGNQETQYF. Here the CDR3 DNA reads TGTGCCAGCAGTGATCGGGGGCGGGGGAACCAAGAGACCCAGTACTTC.

The sample holds one count of this clone. This chain joins TRBV7-9 and TRBJ2-5, with D possibly matching TRBD2 (5 bases). The CDR3 is 15 residues long. The V gene's germline CDR1 is SEHNR and CDR2 FQNEAQ (reference sequence). V gave up 5 bases and J gave up 1 base, with 14 bases separating them. The CDR3, as DNA: TGTGCCAGCAGCCAACCTCGACTACCCCAAGAGACCCAGTACTTC. Protein product: CASSQPRLPQETQYF.

This clone was counted a single time. The chain uses TRBV6-4 and TRBJ2-3, with TRBD2 as a possible D gene (5 bases). The V gene's germline CDR1 is MRHNA and CDR2 SNTAGT. There are 15 residues in the CDR3. The V end lost 5 bases, the J end lost 2 bases, and 14 bases lay between the germline ends. The CDR3 here is CASSQLGASTDTQYF. DNA for the CDR3: TGTGCCAGCAGTCAACTAGGAGCTTCCACAGATACGCAGTATTTT.

The chain carries TRBV6-1 and TRBJ1-2, with D unresolved. The V gene's germline CDR1 is MNHNS and CDR2 SASEGT. The V end lost 6 bases, the J end lost 7 bases, and 9 bases lay between the germline ends. This CDR3 contains 11 residues. The chain's CDR3 is CASSEIPGYTF. The CDR3 DNA reads TGTGCCAGCAGCGAAATCCCTGGCTACACCTTC.

The V call is TRBV5-1, the J call TRBJ2-3, with 8 bases matching TRBD2. The CDR3 spans 16 residues. From germline, CDR1 is SGHRS and CDR2 YFSETQ. Trimming took 3 bases from V and 0 from J; bases not matched to a gene: 6. The CDR3 region has the DNA TGCGCCAGCAGCTATGGACTAGCAGGAAGCACAGATACGCAGTATTTT. Encoded protein: CASSYGLAGSTDTQYF.

The CDR3 sequence is CASSLETKNTEAFF. CDR3 nucleotide sequence: TGTGCCAGCAGCTTAGAGACAAAAAACACTGAAGCTTTCTTT. V gene TRBV7-9 combines with J gene TRBJ1-1; no definite D call. Trimming pared 1 base from V and 2 bases from J, leaving 8 bases between. CDR3 size: 14 residues. Germline CDR1 reads SEHNR; CDR2 reads FQNEAQ (reference sequence).

The V and J genes are TRBV5-4 and TRBJ1-1, with TRBD1 as a possible D gene (6 bases). The CDR3 runs 17 residues. The V end lost 2 bases, the J end lost 4 bases, and 21 bases lay between the germline ends. CDR1 is SGHNT and CDR2 is YYREEE in the germline V gene (reference sequence). CDR3 region: CASSFSGVGRLGTEAFF. CDR3 DNA sequence: TGTGCCAGCAGCTTTTCAGGGGTCGGAAGATTGGGCACTGAAGCTTTCTTT.

This clone was seen once. This chain connects TRBV27 to TRBJ2-7; D perhaps matches TRBD1 (6 bases). This CDR3 is built from 16 residues. CDR1 MNHEY and CDR2 SMNVEV come from the germline V gene (reference sequence). V lost 5 bases and J lost 4, with 21 bases in between. The CDR3 here is CASSPHQGRSSYEQYF. In nucleotides, the CDR3 is TGTGCCAGCAGTCCTCATCAGGGGAGAAGTTCTTACGAGCAGTACTTC.

The V call is TRBV6-4, the J call TRBJ1-1; tentatively, D is TRBD1 (5 bases). V shed 4 bases and J shed 6 bases, with 15 bases lying between them. CDR3 length: 14 residues. The V gene's germline CDR1 is MRHNA and CDR2 SNTAGT. This CDR3 is CASSAGTWSPEAFF. CDR3 DNA: TGTGCCAGCAGTGCCGGGACGTGGAGCCCTGAAGCTTTCTTT.

The chain has TRBV10-3 and TRBJ1-4, with 8 bases that match TRBD1. Trimming at V came to 3 bases and at J to 3 bases, leaving 15 bases not matched to a gene. This CDR3 has 19 amino acids. Germline V lookup: CDR1 ENHRY, CDR2 SYGVKD. The CDR3 nucleotides read TGTGCCATCAGTGAAGGGACAGGACTAAGAGGAAACTCTAATGAAAAACTGTTTTTT. It encodes CAISEGTGLRGNSNEKLFF.

V is TRBV18 and J is TRBJ2-7, with 7 bases lining up with TRBD2. The CDR3 has 16 residues. The V and J ends lost 0 bases and 6 bases, in that order; junction bases with no gene match: 11. Germline V gives CDR1 KGHSH, CDR2 LQKENI. In DNA form, the CDR3 reads TGTGCCAGCTCACCACCTCTAGCGGACCTTACTCCCGAGCAGTACTTC. It encodes CASSPPLADLTPEQYF.

The chain carries TRBV7-2 and TRBJ2-5; 8 positions match TRBD2. Unmatched junction bases numbered 15, after V lost 1 base and J lost 5 bases. The V gene's germline CDR1 is SGHTA and CDR2 FQGNSA. The CDR3 extends over 18 amino acids. As DNA, the CDR3 is TGTGCCAGCAGCTTAGTACGCGTGGCGGGGGGCTCGACTGAGACCCAGTACTTC. It specifies CASSLVRVAGGSTETQYF. Variable domain in full (rest from reference TRBV7-2 and TRBJ2-5): GAGVSQSPSNKVTEKGKDVELRCDPISGHTALYWYRQSLGQGLEFLIYFQGNSAPDKSGLPSDRFSAERTGGSVSTLTIQRTQQEDSAVYLCASSLVRVAGGSTETQYFGPGTRLLVL.

The chain recombines TRBV7-9 with TRBJ1-2, with 9 bases fitting TRBD1. The CDR3 is 14 residues long. CDR1 is SEHNR, CDR2 FQNEAQ, per germline (reference sequence). Trimming took 2 bases from V and 5 from J; bases not matched to a gene: 3. The CDR3 DNA is TGTGCCAGCAGCTTAACGACAGGGGGGTATGGCTACACCTTC. Its translation: CASSLTTGGYGYTF.

The chain combines TRBV28 with TRBJ1-4, with TRBD1 matching 8 bases. CDR1 and CDR2 from the germline V gene are MDHEN and SYDVKM. V lost 6 bases and J lost 0; bases outside the gene matches: 9. There are 17 residues in the CDR3. The CDR3 DNA sequence: TGTGCCAGCAGCCCGACAGGGGTTGGTGCAACTAATGAAAAACTGTTTTTT. It yields the protein CASSPTGVGATNEKLFF.

The gene calls are TRBV4-1 and TRBJ2-2; 16 bases agree with TRBD2. CDR3 size: 18 residues. Germline loops: CDR1 MGHRA, CDR2 YSYEKL. Trimming took 4 bases from V and 5 from J; bases not matched to a gene: 7. The CDR3 region is CASSPSGLAGGRTGELFF. CDR3 nucleotides: TGCGCCAGCAGCCCCTCGGGACTAGCGGGAGGGCGAACCGGGGAGCTGTTTTTT.